This TCR beta chain appears in the sequencing data of a study of blood T cell repertoires in COVID-19. Study processing details: Scientists estimated how many nucleated cells there were by amplifying reference gene primers. Repertoires were generated with immunoSEQ multiplex PCR, while TCRdb's copy carries only in-frame clones and drops some. D and trimming come from the DNA, and the V and J calls and clone size come from that table. The sample holds about 350,000 clones, more than 70% seen once. CDR3 size: 16 residues. The V and J ends lost 1 base and 0 bases respectively, with 9 bases between them. The germline V gene has CDR1 SGHTA and CDR2 FQGTGA. Individuals drawn from approximately 26 US areas were about 18 to 90 years old. Participants had their cohort set by participant-reported clinical history.

The TCR was taken from a woman between 25 and 40 years old who had been exposed to COVID-19. V and J are TRBV7-3 and TRBJ2-2, with no clear D. The sample consisted of PBMCs or T cells enriched from blood (not recorded which). In DNA form, the CDR3 reads TGTGCCAGCAGCTTAAGCGGCGGTTCGAACACCGGGGAGCTGTTTTTT. Protein: CASSLSGGSNTGELFF. Using reference TRBV7-3 and TRBJ2-2 for the parts outside the CDR3, the full variable domain is GAGVSQTPSNKVTEKGKYVELRCDPISGHTALYWYRQSLGQGPEFLIYFQGTGAADDSGLPNDRFFAVRPEGSVSTLKIQRTERGDSAVYLCASSLSGGSNTGELFFGEGSRLTVL.